The source of this T cell receptor (beta chain) is a study of CD8+ T cells in alopecia areata. Following RNA extraction, reverse transcription yielded cDNA that acted as the sequencing template. Assay: immunoSEQ multiplex PCR; the TCRdb copy retains only in-frame clones and omits some. Here the sample spans approximately 150,000 clones, around three fifths being singletons. Treatment described: oral pan-JAK inhibitor, 5-10 mg twice daily. Lesional scalp tissue (obtained by punch biopsy) and peripheral blood were collected from alopecia areata patients. In this sample, this clone turned up a few times. What it binds is not known. Study conclusions and caveats: It was lesional scalp, especially alopecia totalis/universalis, that showed higher clonality than normal scalp. Sequencing of scalp samples also includes resident alphabeta T cells from normal skin.

Material: CD4+ T cells sorted from blood, obtained at week 24, from a patient treated with tofacitinib. The clonotype originates from a human donor with alopecia areata.

The CDR3, as DNA: TGTGCCAGCAGCTTGCGGCGGGGGGGCGCAAACATTCAGTACTTC. It yields the protein CASSLRRGGANIQYF. The rearrangement joins TRBV5-6 to TRBJ2-4; 9 bases are a match to TRBD2. This CDR3 has 15 amino acids. Losses at the gene ends were 1 base for V and 6 bases for J; bases not matched to a gene: 5. CDR1 is SGHDT, CDR2 YYEEEE, per germline.